These 25 T cell receptor beta chains originate from one sample sequenced in a study of spatial heterogeneity in lung cancer. Study-level points and caveats: Counts of expanded alpha and beta TCRs within tumors tracked the tumor nonsynonymous mutation count.

One entry per CDR3 protein results from TCRdb running MiXCR on the 5' RACE reads. Of 9,500 to 12,000 distinct CDR3 sequences in the sample, approximately 8% were seen once. As to time point: sample taken at primary tumor resection. No antigen has been assigned to these receptors. The input for sequencing was lung tumor tissue, taken at surgery. The receptors derive from a female donor with early-stage non-small cell lung cancer.

This clonotype qualifies as medium-sized. A library prepared for alpha chains yielded this beta chain as an off-target read; its size is of little meaning. The rearrangement links TRBV7-9 to TRBJ2-3; 12 bases fit TRBD2. The germline V gene has CDR1 SEHNR and CDR2 FQNEAQ (reference sequence). There are 16 residues in the CDR3. V trimming: 5 bases; J trimming: 2 bases; junction bases outside the gene matches: 5. The CDR3 DNA reads as TGTGCCAGCAGCAAACTAGCGGGGGGCATCACAGATACGCAGTATTTT. Translating gives CASSKLAGGITDTQYF.

This clonotype was recorded many times. This beta chain appears as a stray read in a library generated for alpha chains; its size is not informative. The genes are TRBV28 and TRBJ1-2; 8 bases fit TRBD1. Germline CDR1 MDHEN, CDR2 SYDVKM. The CDR3 has 15 residues. V trimming: 6 bases; J trimming: 7 bases; junction bases outside the gene matches: 13. Here the CDR3 DNA reads TGTGCCAGCAGGAAAGGACAGGGTGTGCCGTCTGGCTACACCTTC. It specifies CASRKGQGVPSGYTF.

By frequency in the sample, this clonotype is medium-sized. Being off target in a library aimed at alpha chains, this beta chain has a size of little meaning. The chain is built from TRBV20-1 and TRBJ2-1; 7 bases are shared with TRBD1. This CDR3 is 15 amino acids long. V lost 7 bases, J lost 3 bases, and 12 bases stayed unmatched. Germline V lookup: CDR1 DFQATT, CDR2 SNEGSKA (reference sequence). CDR3 sequence (DNA): TGCAGTGGAACGATAGCCGGGACAGTCTACAATGAGCAGTTCTTC. Its translation: CSGTIAGTVYNEQFF.

This clonotype was seen at least ten times. Little can be read into the size of this beta chain, an off-target read in a library designed for alpha chains. The chain employs TRBV2 and TRBJ1-5; D gene ambiguous. CDR1 is SNHLY and CDR2 is FYNNEI in the germline V gene. The V end was cut by 6 bases, the J end by 0 bases, with 9 bases between. CDR3 size: 14 residues. The CDR3, as DNA: TGTGCCAGCAGGTTTTCTCATAGCAATCAGCCCCAGCATTTT. Translating gives CASRFSHSNQPQHF. Supplemented by reference TRBV2 and TRBJ1-5, the full variable domain reads EPEVTQTPSHQVTQMGQEVILRCVPISNHLYFYWYRQILGQKVEFLVSFYNNEISEKSEIFDDQFSVERPDGSNFTLKIRSTKLEDSAMYFCASRFSHSNQPQHFGDGTRLSIL.

This clonotype was picked up many times. The library was prepared for alpha chains; this beta chain is a stray read, so its frequency means little. The chain recombines TRBV7-2 with TRBJ1-4; a possible D gene is TRBD1 (5 bases). Deletions cut 0 bases from V and 7 bases from J, with 15 bases between. The CDR3 contains 16 residues. The germline gives CDR1 SGHTA, CDR2 FQGNSA. CDR3 amino acids: CASSLARLGGGEKLFF. Here the CDR3 DNA reads TGTGCCAGCAGCTTAGCCCGACTCGGGGGGGGTGAAAAACTGTTTTTT.

Note on this clonotype: With the library built for alpha chains, this beta chain is off target and its frequency is not meaningful. J is TRBJ2-5 and V is TRBV30; D is ambiguous. With 3 bases removed from V and 2 bases from J, the gap between germline ends came to 4 bases. Germline CDR1 GTSNPN, CDR2 SVGIG (reference sequence). The CDR3 runs 11 residues. CDR3 sequence: CAWRGQETQYF. The CDR3 DNA sequence: TGTGCCTGGAGGGGACAAGAGACCCAGTACTTC.

This clonotype has at least ten counts. This beta chain came through as a stray read in a library set up for alpha chains, and its size says little. As DNA, the CDR3 is TGCGCCAGCGGAGGCGGATCACGGGGCTTTACAGATACGCAGTATTTT. This translates into CASGGGSRGFTDTQYF. The rearrangement joins TRBV10-2 to TRBJ2-3; D is possibly TRBD1 or TRBD2 (5 bases each). This CDR3 is built from 16 residues. Looked up from germline, CDR1 is WSHSY and CDR2 is SAAADI. V dropped 8 bases and J dropped 3 bases, with 21 bases sitting between them.

Worth noting for this clonotype: As an off-target read in a library built for alpha chains, this beta chain has a frequency of little significance. The gene calls are TRBV7-2 and TRBJ1-5; perhaps TRBD1 as D (6 bases). The CDR3 sequence is 14 residues long. V was trimmed by 5 bases and J by 2 bases, leaving 10 bases between them. Germline CDR1 SGHTA, CDR2 FQGNSA. CDR3 residues: CASSPNRGNQPQHF. In DNA form, the CDR3 reads TGTGCCAGCAGCCCAAACAGGGGCAATCAGCCCCAGCATTTT.

This clonotype was seen at least ten times. A library prepared for alpha chains yielded this beta chain as an off-target read; its size is of little meaning. V and J are TRBV7-2 and TRBJ2-2, with D maybe TRBD1 (6 bases). Germline V gives CDR1 SGHTA, CDR2 FQGNSA. V lost 5 bases to trimming and J lost 1 base, with 8 bases between them. The CDR3 spans 14 residues. For the CDR3, the DNA is TGTGCCAGCAGCCCGGACAGGAACACCGGGGAGCTGTTTTTT. Protein: CASSPDRNTGELFF.

With regard to this clonotype: This beta chain came through as a stray read in a library set up for alpha chains, and its size says little. The gene calls are TRBV18 and TRBJ2-5, with D perhaps TRBD1 (5 bases). In germline, CDR1 is KGHSH, CDR2 LQKENI. The CDR3 is 14 amino acids. Deletions cut 6 bases from V and 1 base from J, with 12 bases between. In DNA, the CDR3 is TGTGCCAGCTCCCCGAGACAGATCCAAGAGACCCAGTACTTC. Its protein product is CASSPRQIQETQYF. Full variable domain (outside the CDR3, taken from reference TRBV18 and TRBJ2-5): NAGVMQNPRHLVRRRGQEARLRCSPMKGHSHVYWYRQLPEEGLKFMVYLQKENIIDESGMPKERFSAEFPKEGPSILRIQQVVRGDSAAYFCASSPRQIQETQYFGPGTRLLVL.

This clonotype was detected ten times or more. The size of this beta chain means little, since it is a stray read in a library made for alpha chains. The chain links TRBV11-2 to TRBJ1-2, with D possibly matching TRBD1 (6 bases). V was cut by 6 bases and J by 2 bases, with 10 bases left in between. The germline gives CDR1 SGHAT, CDR2 FQNNGV. The CDR3 extends over 13 amino acids. The DNA of the CDR3 is TGTGCCAGCAGTGTGGACAGAAACTATGGCTACACCTTC. Translated: CASSVDRNYGYTF.

This clonotype was counted at least ten times. Little can be read into the size of this beta chain, an off-target read in a library designed for alpha chains. The rearrangement links TRBV5-1 to TRBJ1-3, with D uncertain. The CDR3 length is 16 residues. V gave up 0 bases and J gave up 0 bases, with 10 bases separating them. CDR1 SGHRS and CDR2 YFSETQ come from the germline V gene. CDR3 DNA sequence: TGCGCCAGCAGCTTGGATTCAACTAGCTCTGGAAACACCATATATTTT. Protein product: CASSLDSTSSGNTIYF.

This clonotype has only a few counts. This beta chain is a stray sequence in a library constructed for alpha chains; its clone size is not meaningful. In DNA, the CDR3 is TGTGCCAGCAGCCCTATGGGGCTCTCTGGGGCCAACGTCCTGACTTTC. It translates to CASSPMGLSGANVLTF. The gene calls are TRBV27 and TRBJ2-6; a possible D gene is TRBD1 (5 bases). Germline assignment: CDR1 MNHEY and CDR2 SMNVEV (reference sequence). This CDR3 contains 16 residues. The V end was cut by 6 bases, the J end by 0 bases, with 12 bases between.

This clonotype has a count of ten or more. This beta chain came through as a stray read in a library set up for alpha chains, and its size says little. The gene calls are TRBV12-3 or TRBV12-4 and TRBJ2-5; 8 bases fit TRBD2. V lost 5 bases, J lost 4 bases, and 6 bases stayed unmatched. This CDR3 has 14 residues. The CDR3 region has the DNA TGTGCCAGCAGTCTTAGCGGGGTGGGAGAGACCCAGTACTTC. Protein product: CASSLSGVGETQYF.

This clonotype counts as medium-sized (0.01 to 0.1%). This beta chain came through as a stray read in a library set up for alpha chains, and its size says little. V is TRBV6-5 and J is TRBJ2-5; D unresolved. With 4 bases removed from V and 6 bases from J, the gap between germline ends came to 15 bases. The CDR3 is made up of 14 amino acids. Germline lookup yields CDR1 MNHEY and CDR2 SVGAGI. This CDR3 is CASSSNNPLQTQYF. In DNA, the CDR3 is TGTGCCAGCAGTTCCAATAATCCCCTCCAGACCCAGTACTTC.

By frequency in the sample, this clonotype is medium-sized. Since it is a stray read in a library aimed at alpha chains, this beta chain has a size that is not meaningful. The chain carries TRBV11-3 and TRBJ1-1, with D uncertain. The CDR3 length is 13 residues. Per the germline V gene, CDR1 is SGHNT and CDR2 is YENEEA. Trimming left V 0 bases short and J 3 bases short, with 5 bases between. In nucleotides, the CDR3 is TGTGCCAGCAGCTTAGAGCGCTACACTGAAGCTTTCTTT. It translates to CASSLERYTEAFF.

This clonotype has at least ten counts. This beta chain is an unintended read in a library built for alpha chains; its size means little. The chain recombines TRBV20-1 with TRBJ2-3; tentative D call: TRBD2 (7 bases). CDR1 and CDR2 (germline): DFQATT, SNEGSKA (reference sequence). V was trimmed by 5 bases and J by 2 bases, leaving 14 bases between them. CDR3 length: 14 residues. The CDR3 coding sequence is TGCAGTGCTTTGGCGGGGGCGACCACAGATACGCAGTATTTT. It encodes CSALAGATTDTQYF.

The sample holds a few counts of this clonotype. As an off-target read in a library built for alpha chains, this beta chain has a frequency of little significance. This chain links TRBV11-3 with TRBJ2-5; D possibly corresponds to TRBD1 (6 bases). V was trimmed by 4 bases and J by 2 bases, leaving 11 bases between them. CDR1 and CDR2 from the germline V gene are SGHNT and YENEEA. The CDR3 has 14 residues. The CDR3 DNA reads TGTGCCAGCAGCTCCGGAAGGGGGCAAGAGACCCAGTACTTC. This sequence encodes CASSSGRGQETQYF.

This clonotype was counted many times. Little can be read into the size of this beta chain, an off-target read in a library designed for alpha chains. The chain combines TRBV7-2 with TRBJ2-6; D is uncertain. V was clipped by 4 bases and J by 0 bases, with 10 bases between them. Germline V gene lookup returns CDR1 SGHTA and CDR2 FQGNSA. The CDR3 is 16 residues long. DNA of the CDR3: TGTGCCAGCAGCTCGGACGTGAGCTCTGGGGCCAACGTCCTGACTTTC. Its translation is CASSSDVSSGANVLTF.

For this clonotype: A library prepared for alpha chains yielded this beta chain as an off-target read; its size is of little meaning. The genes are TRBV7-2 and TRBJ2-2; D ambiguous. CDR1 is SGHTA and CDR2 is FQGNSA in the germline V gene. Trimming stripped 5 bases from V and 5 bases from J, with 6 bases between. This CDR3 region has 12 residues. DNA of the CDR3: TGTGCCAGCAGCATGAGTACCGGGGAGCTGTTTTTT. It yields the protein CASSMSTGELFF.

Details on this clonotype: This beta chain lies outside the target of a library built for alpha chains; its clone size means little. The rearrangement links TRBV7-2 to TRBJ1-1, with D tentatively TRBD1 (6 bases). The length of the CDR3 is 12 residues. The V and J ends lost 1 base and 11 bases respectively, with 11 bases between them. Germline V gives CDR1 SGHTA, CDR2 FQGNSA. CDR3 in amino acids: CASSLGGAGAFF. CDR3 DNA sequence: TGTGCCAGCAGCTTAGGGGGGGCTGGGGCTTTCTTT.

Many counts were recorded for this clonotype. This beta chain slipped into a library made for alpha chains as a stray read, so its size is not meaningful. The chain uses TRBV7-9 and TRBJ1-5; D is undetermined. V lost 4 bases and J 4 bases, leaving 8 bases between the germline ends. Germline assignment: CDR1 SEHNR and CDR2 FQNEAQ (reference sequence). The CDR3 sequence is 13 residues long. The CDR3 coding sequence is TGTGCCAGCAGCTACAGCCAAAATCAGCCCCAGCATTTT. Protein sequence: CASSYSQNQPQHF.

This clonotype was observed many times. This beta chain is an unintended read in a library built for alpha chains; its size means little. The J gene is TRBJ1-1, the V gene TRBV5-1; D not resolved. Per the germline V gene, CDR1 is SGHRS and CDR2 is YFSETQ. This CDR3 region has 14 residues. V dropped 1 base and J dropped 1 base, with 8 bases sitting between them. The DNA of the CDR3 is TGCGCCAGCAGCTTGACGGCGGCGAACACTGAAGCTTTCTTT. This encodes CASSLTAANTEAFF. The entire variable domain, with the rest obtained from reference TRBV5-1 and TRBJ1-1, is as follows: KAGVTQTPRYLIKTRGQQVTLSCSPISGHRSVSWYQQTPGQGLQFLFEYFSETQRNKGNFPGRFSGRQFSNSRSEMNVSTLELGDSALYLCASSLTAANTEAFFGQGTRLTVV.

This clonotype was observed at least ten times. This beta chain is an off-target read within a library intended for alpha chains, so its frequency means little. The CDR3 DNA is TGTGCCAGCAGCCCCCGGGAGGGCGGACAGTACAATGAGCAGTTCTTC. It encodes CASSPREGGQYNEQFF. V and J are TRBV11-1 and TRBJ2-1; 8 positions agree with TRBD2. There are 16 residues in the CDR3. Germline V gives CDR1 SGHAT, CDR2 FQDESV (reference sequence). V was pared by 5 bases and J by 4 bases, with 10 bases of the junction left unmatched.

This clonotype showed up many times. A library prepared for alpha chains yielded this beta chain as an off-target read; its size is of little meaning. The chain carries TRBV7-2 and TRBJ2-1, with 7 bases identical to TRBD1. The CDR3 spans 14 residues. Germline V gives CDR1 SGHTA, CDR2 FQGNSA. V was clipped by 0 bases and J by 9 bases; unmatched bases: 5. CDR3 region: CASSLARQGGEQFF. In DNA, the CDR3 is TGTGCCAGCAGCTTAGCGAGACAGGGCGGTGAGCAGTTCTTC.